A single T cell receptor beta chain is shown here with its context. The CDR3 consists of 14 residues. Germline assignment: CDR1 SGHDT and CDR2 YYEEEE. Trimming left V 6 bases short and J 4 bases short, with 16 bases between. This entry comes from a study of T cell changes during pregnancy in multiple sclerosis. The table came from immunoSEQ multiplex PCR; TCRdb's copy has only in-frame clones and leaves some out. The sample includes roughly 40,000 clones, approximately 92% of them seen just once. The sequencing used CD8+ T cells from peripheral blood mononuclear cells, collected in the first trimester of pregnancy. The clonotype originates from a female donor with multiple sclerosis, enrolled in a pregnancy study. The V call is TRBV5-6, the J call TRBJ2-5, with unresolved D. The CDR3 loop is CASIPLASGETQYF. Written as DNA, the CDR3 is TGTGCCAGCATCCCGCTTGCGTCGGGAGAGACCCAGTACTTC.